The 10 T cell receptor beta chains below all came from one sample that was sequenced in a study of early T cells in non-severe SARS-CoV-2 infection. TCRdb processed the 5' RACE reads anew with MiXCR; each CDR3 protein has one entry. The table shows around 89,000 distinct CDR3 sequences, with 14% to 15% occurring only once. The sample consisted of whole blood. Receptors were obtained from an adult who was a healthcare worker with PCR-confirmed SARS-CoV-2 infection or an uninfected control (not recorded which).

This clonotype was seen many times. The chain uses TRBV3-1 and TRBJ1-1; D gene ambiguous. Germline V lookup: CDR1 LGHDT, CDR2 YNNKEL (reference sequence). The CDR3 totals 12 residues. Trimming stripped 3 bases from V and 4 bases from J, with 6 bases between. This chain's CDR3 is CASSHSRTEAFF. The CDR3, as DNA: TGTGCCAGCAGCCACAGTCGCACTGAAGCTTTCTTT. Using reference TRBV3-1 and TRBJ1-1 for the parts outside the CDR3, the full variable domain is DTAVSQTPKYLVTQMGNDKSIKCEQNLGHDTMYWYKQDSKKFLKIMFSYNNKELIINETVPNRFSPKSPDKAHLNLHINSLELGDSAVYFCASSHSRTEAFFGQGTRLTVV.

This clonotype was observed a few times. V gene TRBV18 combines with J gene TRBJ1-3, with D perhaps TRBD1 (6 bases). Trimming removed 7 bases from V and 0 bases from J, with 22 bases in between. Germline CDR1 KGHSH, CDR2 LQKENI. The CDR3 loop spans 18 amino acids. The CDR3 bases are TGTGCCAGCTACCGGAACAGGGTTTCTTCGATCTCTGGAAACACCATATATTTT. It translates to CASYRNRVSSISGNTIYF. The complete variable domain, with remaining parts taken from reference TRBV18 and TRBJ1-3, reads NAGVMQNPRHLVRRRGQEARLRCSPMKGHSHVYWYRQLPEEGLKFMVYLQKENIIDESGMPKERFSAEFPKEGPSILRIQQVVRGDSAAYFCASYRNRVSSISGNTIYFGEGSWLTVV.

This clonotype appeared many times. This rearrangement joins TRBV11-2 to TRBJ1-1, with TRBD1 matching over 10 bases. The V gene's germline CDR1 is SGHAT and CDR2 FQNNGV. Trimming took 1 base from V and 1 from J; bases not matched to a gene: 0. This CDR3 is 15 amino acids long. CDR3: CASSLGDRGNTEAFF. The CDR3 DNA is TGTGCCAGCAGCTTAGGGGACAGGGGGAACACTGAAGCTTTCTTT.

This clonotype was seen repeatedly, ten times or more. The V gene is TRBV5-1, the J gene TRBJ2-5, with a weak D call TRBD2 (5 bases). The CDR3 consists of 18 residues. CDR1 and CDR2 (germline): SGHRS, YFSETQ. The V and J ends lost 0 bases and 1 base respectively, with 19 bases between them. CDR3 in amino acids: CASSLGILGGSGQETQYF. CDR3 in DNA: TGCGCCAGCAGCTTGGGGATTCTCGGCGGGTCGGGCCAAGAGACCCAGTACTTC.

This clonotype showed up many times. The chain recombines TRBV6-2 or TRBV6-3 with TRBJ1-2; 8 bases align to TRBD1. Germline trimming cut 10 bases from V and 3 bases from J; bases unmatched to any gene: 13. CDR1 is MNHEY, CDR2 SVGEGT, per germline. This CDR3 contains 15 residues. The CDR3 sequence is CATLPGGYLDYGYTF. In DNA, the CDR3 is TGTGCCACCCTGCCAGGGGGCTACCTAGACTATGGCTACACCTTC.

The genes are TRBV4-1 and TRBJ1-2, with 12 bases fitting TRBD1. Unmatched junction bases numbered 12, after V lost 3 bases and J lost 4 bases. Germline CDR1 and CDR2: MGHRA and YSYEKL. The CDR3 length is 18 residues. CDR3 nucleotides: TGCGCCAGCAGCCACCGAACGGGACAGGGGGCGAAAGGCTATGGCTACACCTTC. It yields the protein CASSHRTGQGAKGYGYTF.

This clonotype has ten or more counts. The V call is TRBV6-5, the J call TRBJ2-5; 12 bases are a match to TRBD1. The germline gives CDR1 MNHEY, CDR2 SVGAGI. V trimming: 8 bases; J trimming: 5 bases; junction bases outside the gene matches: 9. CDR3 length equals 15 residues. CDR3 loop: CASGPGQGAWETQYF. As DNA, the CDR3 is TGTGCCAGCGGTCCGGGACAGGGGGCCTGGGAGACCCAGTACTTC.

The chain carries TRBV4-2 and TRBJ1-2; the match to TRBD1 covers 7 bases. Germline CDR1 and CDR2: LGHNA and YNFKEQ. The V gene end was trimmed by 3 bases and the J gene end by 4 bases; junction bases not matched to a gene: 14. This CDR3 is 17 amino acids long. In DNA, the CDR3 is TGTGCCAGCAGCCACCCGACCCGGACAGGAGACACCTATGGCTACACCTTC. Translation gives CASSHPTRTGDTYGYTF.

The chain links TRBV12-3 or TRBV12-4 to TRBJ1-2; D is possibly TRBD1 (6 bases). The ends were cut back, 6 bases at V and 7 bases at J, with 15 bases in the middle. This CDR3 region has 13 residues. The CDR3 DNA reads as TGTGCCAGCAGGCCAGGGGAAGGGTTTGGCTACACCTTC. It is translated as CASRPGEGFGYTF.

This clonotype was counted many times. The CDR3 protein is CASSLDRGREKLFF. The CDR3 DNA follows: TGTGCCAGCAGCCTAGACAGGGGGAGAGAAAAACTGTTTTTT. This chain connects TRBV7-2 to TRBJ1-4, with 9 bases matching TRBD1. Per germline, CDR1 SGHTA and CDR2 FQGNSA. This CDR3 has 14 residues. The V and J ends lost 5 bases and 8 bases, in that order; junction bases with no gene match: 6.